This T cell receptor beta chain was recorded in a study of CDR3 diversity in severe acne. TCRdb ran MiXCR on the PCR reads and lists one entry per CDR3 protein. The table includes about 93,000 distinct CDR3 sequences, over 45% detected once. Trimming shortened V by 1 base and J by 0 bases, and 7 bases separated the two germline ends. The CDR3 runs 16 residues. Germline V gene data show CDR1 as SGHVS and CDR2 as FQNEAQ. Sequenced: blood. V and J are TRBV7-8 and TRBJ2-6; TRBD1 is a possible D gene (5 bases). This TCR was recovered from a male donor in good health, serving as a control. The CDR3 reads CASSLEGPSGANVLTF. CDR3 nucleotide sequence: TGTGCCAGCAGCTTAGAGGGGCCCTCTGGGGCCAACGTCCTGACTTTC.